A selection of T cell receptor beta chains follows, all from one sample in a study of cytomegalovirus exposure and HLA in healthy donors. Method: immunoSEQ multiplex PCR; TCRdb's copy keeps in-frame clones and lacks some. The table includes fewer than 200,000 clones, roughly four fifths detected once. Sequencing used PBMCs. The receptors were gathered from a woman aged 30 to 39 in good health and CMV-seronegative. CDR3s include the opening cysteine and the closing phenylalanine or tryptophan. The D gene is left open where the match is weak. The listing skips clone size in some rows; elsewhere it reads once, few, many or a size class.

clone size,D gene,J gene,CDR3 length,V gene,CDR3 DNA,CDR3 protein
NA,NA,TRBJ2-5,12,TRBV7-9,TGTGCCAGCACCTGGACAGCAGAGACCCAGTACTTC,CASTWTAETQYF
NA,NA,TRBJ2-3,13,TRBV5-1,TGCGCCAGCAGCTTCCCGAGCACAGATACGCAGTATTTT,CASSFPSTDTQYF
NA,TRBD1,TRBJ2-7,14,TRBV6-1,TGTGCCGCGGACACCGGGACAGGGGTCCACGAGCAGTACTTC,CAADTGTGVHEQYF
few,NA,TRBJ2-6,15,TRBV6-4,TGTGCCAGCAGTGATGGGGGCTCTGGGGCCAACGGCCTGACTTTC,CASSDGGSGANGLTF
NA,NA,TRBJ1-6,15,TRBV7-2,TGTGCCAGCAGCCCGAGTCCAAACTATAATTCACCCCTCCACTTT,CASSPSPNYNSPLHF
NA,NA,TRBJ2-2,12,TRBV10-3,TGTGCCATCAGACCGTCGGCCGGGGAGCTGTTTTTT,CAIRPSAGELFF
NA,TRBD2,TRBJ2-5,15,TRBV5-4,TGTGCCAGCAGGGGCGGACTAGCGGGAGTCGAGACCCAGTACTTC,CASRGGLAGVETQYF
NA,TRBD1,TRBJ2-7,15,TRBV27,TGTGCCAGCAGCACACCGGGACAGGGGGCCTACGAGCAGTACTTC,CASSTPGQGAYEQYF
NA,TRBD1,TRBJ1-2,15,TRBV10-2,TGCGCCAGCAGTTCCGGGACAGGGGGCGCCGATGGCTACACCTTC,CASSSGTGGADGYTF
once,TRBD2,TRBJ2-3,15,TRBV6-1,TGTGCCAGCAGTGAACGGCGGGGGGGAGAAGATACGCAGTATTTT,CASSERRGGEDTQYF
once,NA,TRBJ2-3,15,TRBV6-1,TGTGCCAGCAGTGGGAAGACAGTGACCACAGATACGCAGTATTTT,CASSGKTVTTDTQYF
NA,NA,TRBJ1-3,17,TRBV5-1,TGCGCCAGCAGCTCAGGGTCACCGCCCAAAGCTGGAAACACCATATATTTT,CASSSGSPPKAGNTIYF
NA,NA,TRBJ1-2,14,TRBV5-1,TGCGCCAGCAGGGTGGAGGGAGGGAGGACTGGCTACACCTTC,CASRVEGGRTGYTF
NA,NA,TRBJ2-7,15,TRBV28,TGTGCCAGCAGCCCGACAGCCCGGTTGTCCTACGAGCAGTACTTC,CASSPTARLSYEQYF
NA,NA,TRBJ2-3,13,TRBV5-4,TGTGCCAGCAGCTTGGAAAGCATAGATACGCAGTATTTT,CASSLESIDTQYF
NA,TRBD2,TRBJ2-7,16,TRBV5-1,TGCGCCAGCAGCGACGCACTAGCGGCGTTCCCCTACGAGCAGTACTTC,CASSDALAAFPYEQYF
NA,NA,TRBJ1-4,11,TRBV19,TGTGCCAGTAAGCAGGCTCAAAAACTGTTTTTT,CASKQAQKLFF
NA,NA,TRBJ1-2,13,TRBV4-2,TGTGCCAGCAGCCAAGACGGGGGAGCGGGCTACACCTTC,CASSQDGGAGYTF
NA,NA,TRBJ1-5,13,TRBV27,TGTGCCAGCAGTTGGACAGAAAATCAGCCCCAGCATTTT,CASSWTENQPQHF
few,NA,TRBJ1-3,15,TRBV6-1,TGTGCCAGCAGTGAAAACATTGGAGCCGGAAACACCATATATTTT,CASSENIGAGNTIYF
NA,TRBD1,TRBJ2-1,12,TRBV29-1,TGCAGCGGGGGGACAGGGGGGTCTGAGCAGTTCTTC,CSGGTGGSEQFF
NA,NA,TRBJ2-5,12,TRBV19,TGTGCCACCCGAGGTGACAGGGAGACCCAGTACTTC,CATRGDRETQYF
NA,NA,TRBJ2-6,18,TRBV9,TGTGCCAGCAGCGTTACCCCTATGATGTCCTCTGGGGCCAACGGCCTGACTTTC,CASSVTPMMSSGANGLTF
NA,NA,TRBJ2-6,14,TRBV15,TGTGCCACCAGCAGAGGGGCTGGGGCCAACGGCCTGACTTTC,CATSRGAGANGLTF
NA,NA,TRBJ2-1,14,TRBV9,TGTGCCAGCAGTTCGGGGAGCTCCTACAATGAGCAGTTCTTC,CASSSGSSYNEQFF
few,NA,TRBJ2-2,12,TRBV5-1,TGCGCCAGCAGCCAGAACACCGGGGAGCTGTTTTTT,CASSQNTGELFF
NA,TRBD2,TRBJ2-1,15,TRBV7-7,TGTGCCAGCAGCCCGCGGACTAGCTCCTACAATGAGCAGTTCTTC,CASSPRTSSYNEQFF
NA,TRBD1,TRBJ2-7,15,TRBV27,TGTGCCAGCAGTTCCCATCGGGACAGGGCCTACGAGCAGTACTTC,CASSSHRDRAYEQYF
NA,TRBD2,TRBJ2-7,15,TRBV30,TGTGCCTGGACCGCCGCGGGGACTAGCGGTTACGAGCAGTACTTC,CAWTAAGTSGYEQYF
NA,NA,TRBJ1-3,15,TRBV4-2,TGTGCCAGCAGCCAATTTTCGAGCTCTGGAAACACCATATATTTT,CASSQFSSSGNTIYF
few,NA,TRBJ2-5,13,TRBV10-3,TGTGCCATCAGGGACAGTCATCAAGAGACCCAGTACTTC,CAIRDSHQETQYF
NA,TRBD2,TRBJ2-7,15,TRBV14,TGTGCCAGCAGCCAAGGGATAGCGGGAGTGTACGAGCAGTACTTC,CASSQGIAGVYEQYF
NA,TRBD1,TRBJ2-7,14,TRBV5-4,TGTGCCAGCAGCCCCGGACAGGGTCAGTACGAGCAGTACTTC,CASSPGQGQYEQYF